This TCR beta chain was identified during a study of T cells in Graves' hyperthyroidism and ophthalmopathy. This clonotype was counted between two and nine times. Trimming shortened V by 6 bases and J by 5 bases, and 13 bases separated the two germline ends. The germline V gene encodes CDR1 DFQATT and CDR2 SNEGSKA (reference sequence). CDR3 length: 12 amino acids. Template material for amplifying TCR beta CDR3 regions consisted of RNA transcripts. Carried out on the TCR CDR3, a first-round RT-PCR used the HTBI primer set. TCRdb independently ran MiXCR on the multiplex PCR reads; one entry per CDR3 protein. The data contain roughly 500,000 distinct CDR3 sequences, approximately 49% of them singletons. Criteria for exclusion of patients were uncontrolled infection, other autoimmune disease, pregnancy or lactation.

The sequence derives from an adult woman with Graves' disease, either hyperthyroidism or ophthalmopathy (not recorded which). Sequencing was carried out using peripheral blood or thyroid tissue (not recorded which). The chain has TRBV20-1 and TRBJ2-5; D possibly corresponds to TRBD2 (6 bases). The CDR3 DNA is TGCAGTGCGGAACTAGCTTCGGAGACCCAGTACTTC. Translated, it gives CSAELASETQYF.